Listed here are 23 T cell receptor beta chains from one sample, sequenced in a study of beta chain features in type 1 diabetes (dated by TCRdb to the late 2010s). The protocol used for the library was the immunoSEQ multiplex PCR assay. The High Capacity cDNA Reverse Transcription Kit was used to reverse transcribe all of the isolated RNA, meaning that expressed TCRB transcripts were what got sequenced. This is the immuneACCESS table as TCRdb keeps it, with only in-frame sequences that have V and J called. A part of the clones is gone; compared with another copy, unresolved V genes explain less than half, and the rest is unexplained. The sample profile shows 300,000 to 450,000 clones; roughly a fifth of them were found once. The ten most abundant clones make up about 0.045% of the sample. Sequenced input: naive CD4+ T cells from blood. The cell subset or site label corresponds to: true naive CD4+ T cells. The source is a woman aged 18-29 years in good health.

This clone was seen a few times. The genes are TRBV7-2 and TRBJ1-2; maybe TRBD1 (5 bases). V gave up 1 base and J gave up 1 base, with 13 bases separating them. This CDR3 is built from 16 residues. Per germline, CDR1 SGHTA and CDR2 FQGNSA. For the CDR3, the DNA is TGTGCCAGCAGCTTAGAACCCAGGGTGCTTAACTATGGCTACACCTTC. Its translation: CASSLEPRVLNYGYTF.

This clone was observed a few times. The CDR3 nucleotides read TGTGCCAGCAGCCGCGGGACAGACTATGGCTACACCTTC. Residues: CASSRGTDYGYTF. This rearrangement joins TRBV7-2 to TRBJ1-2; 7 bases match TRBD1. This CDR3 spans 13 amino acids. Germline lookup yields CDR1 SGHTA and CDR2 FQGNSA. V was pared by 5 bases and J by 3 bases, with 3 bases of the junction left unmatched.

This clone was counted only a few times. V is TRBV9 and J is TRBJ2-5, with 8 bases matching TRBD2. The CDR3 spans 16 residues. The V gene's germline CDR1 is SGDLS and CDR2 YYNGEE. The junction had 9 bases not matched to a gene; V was cut back by 0 bases and J by 5 bases. This CDR3 is CASSVGVSGVGETQYF. The CDR3 nucleotides read TGTGCCAGCAGCGTAGGTGTTAGCGGGGTCGGGGAGACCCAGTACTTC.

This clone was seen only a few times. The chain couples TRBV7-9 to TRBJ2-7; D is perhaps TRBD1 (5 bases). CDR1 is SEHNR and CDR2 is FQNEAQ in the germline V gene (reference sequence). This CDR3 region has 13 residues. Trimming pared 2 bases from V and 6 bases from J, leaving 11 bases between. CDR3: CASSLWEGVEQYF. CDR3 coding DNA: TGTGCCAGCAGCTTATGGGAAGGGGTCGAGCAGTACTTC.

This clone showed up just a few times. For the CDR3, the DNA is TGTGCCAGCAGCTTAGGAGGCGGCTACGAGCAGTACTTC. It encodes CASSLGGGYEQYF. The chain recombines TRBV7-2 with TRBJ2-7, with unresolved D. CDR3 length: 13 amino acids. Trimming took off 1 base at V and 3 bases at J, with 7 bases between the two ends. CDR1 is SGHTA, CDR2 FQGNSA, per germline.

The chain links TRBV9 to TRBJ2-5, with 13 positions matching TRBD2. V lost 4 bases to trimming and J lost 0 bases; unmatched junction nucleotides: 3. This CDR3 is built from 16 residues. Germline loops: CDR1 SGDLS, CDR2 YYNGEE. CDR3 DNA: TGTGCCAGCAGCCGCGGACTAGCGGGGGACCAAGAGACCCAGTACTTC. This sequence encodes CASSRGLAGDQETQYF. Looking up the rest from reference TRBV9 and TRBJ2-5 gives the full variable domain: DSGVTQTPKHLITATGQRVTLRCSPRSGDLSVYWYQQSLDQGLQFLIQYYNGEERAKGNILERFSAQQFPDLHSELNLSSLELGDSALYFCASSRGLAGDQETQYFGPGTRLLVL.

This clone was seen only a few times. V is TRBV5-1 and J is TRBJ2-7; 9 positions agree with TRBD1. Germline CDR1 reads SGHRS; CDR2 reads YFSETQ. The CDR3 has 15 amino acids. Germline trimming cut 2 bases from V and 5 bases from J; bases unmatched to any gene: 8. CDR3 region: CASSLRGQGFNEQYF. The CDR3 DNA sequence: TGCGCCAGCAGCTTAAGGGGACAGGGTTTCAACGAGCAGTACTTC.

The chain combines TRBV30 with TRBJ2-7; the D gene is possibly TRBD1 (5 bases). The V gene's germline CDR1 is GTSNPN and CDR2 SVGIG (reference sequence). Deletions cut 7 bases from V and 0 bases from J, with 7 bases between. The CDR3 sequence is 11 residues long. The CDR3 nucleotides are TGTGCCTCAGGGTTCTCCTACGAGCAGTACTTC. It encodes CASGFSYEQYF.

The rearrangement joins TRBV4-3 to TRBJ2-3, with 11 bases aligning to TRBD2. The junction had 9 bases not matched to a gene; V was cut back by 3 bases and J by 7 bases. Germline-derived CDR1 and CDR2 are LGHNA and YSLEER. The length of the CDR3 is 16 residues. The CDR3 DNA follows: TGCGCCAGCAGCCACGGAAGACTAGCGGGACCGAATACGCAGTATTTT. Translating gives CASSHGRLAGPNTQYF.

CDR3 amino acids: CASTPGGGKTQYF. DNA of the CDR3: TGTGCCAGTACCCCGGGAGGGGGAAAGACCCAGTACTTC. This chain joins TRBV19 and TRBJ2-5; 8 bases match TRBD2. V lost 7 bases to trimming and J lost 6 bases; unmatched junction nucleotides: 7. CDR3 length: 13 residues. The germline gives CDR1 LNHDA, CDR2 SQIVND (reference sequence).

This clone has just a few counts. V gene TRBV9 combines with J gene TRBJ2-2, with unresolved D. CDR1 and CDR2 (germline): SGDLS, YYNGEE. The CDR3 totals 16 residues. Trimming cost V 0 bases and J 1 base, with 10 bases left between them. Here the CDR3 DNA reads TGTGCCAGCAGCGTAGGTCCGCGTAAGAACACCGGGGAGCTGTTTTTT. Amino acid sequence: CASSVGPRKNTGELFF.

This chain connects TRBV5-1 to TRBJ2-1; D is ambiguous. CDR1 is SGHRS and CDR2 is YFSETQ in the germline V gene. The germline V and J ends were trimmed by 6 bases and 5 bases, with 15 bases remaining between them. This CDR3 has 14 amino acids. This CDR3 is CASISECRDNEQFF. Written as DNA, the CDR3 is TGCGCCAGCATATCGGAGTGCCGCGACAATGAGCAGTTCTTC.

This clone was detected a few times. This chain links TRBV5-5 with TRBJ2-7; 7 bases are a match to TRBD1. Germline V lookup: CDR1 SGHKS, CDR2 YYEKEE (reference sequence). CDR3 length equals 15 residues. Unmatched junction bases numbered 8, after V lost 4 bases and J lost 1 base. The CDR3 region has the DNA TGTGCCAGCAGCGCACCCGGGACAGCGTCCTACGAGCAGTACTTC. The encoded protein is CASSAPGTASYEQYF. Drawing the rest from reference TRBV5-5 and TRBJ2-7, the complete variable domain is DAGVTQSPTHLIKTRGQQVTLRCSPISGHKSVSWYQQVLGQGPQFIFQYYEKEERGRGNFPDRFSARQFPNYSSELNVNALLLGDSALYLCASSAPGTASYEQYFGPGTRLTVT.

This clone was seen a few times. The gene calls are TRBV7-2 and TRBJ1-1; 7 bases fit TRBD1. The CDR3 loop spans 16 amino acids. V lost 0 bases and J lost 1; bases outside the gene matches: 5. Germline V gene data show CDR1 as SGHTA and CDR2 as FQGNSA. Here the CDR3 DNA reads TGTGCCAGCAGCTTAGCAGGGGGCGGTGGGAACACTGAAGCTTTCTTT. Residues: CASSLAGGGGNTEAFF.

There are a few counts of this clone. This chain links TRBV30 with TRBJ1-2; the D gene is possibly TRBD1 (6 bases). There are 13 residues in the CDR3. CDR1 is GTSNPN, CDR2 SVGIG, per germline (reference sequence). Between the trimmed V and J ends, which lost 0 bases and 9 bases, there was a span of 14 bases. CDR3: CAWSVQGRSSYTF. The CDR3 bases are TGTGCCTGGAGTGTACAGGGCCGCTCAAGCTACACCTTC. Based on the CDR3 plus reference TRBV30 and TRBJ1-2, the full variable domain is SQTIHQWPATLVQPVGSPLSLECTVEGTSNPNLYWYRQAAGRGLQLLFYSVGIGQISSEVPQNLSASRPQDRQFILSSKKLLLSDSGFYLCAWSVQGRSSYTFGSGTRLTVV.

V usage is TRBV30 and J usage is TRBJ2-3; TRBD2 agrees at 8 bases. Trimming cost V 2 bases and J 2 bases; bases outside gene matches: 12. This CDR3 region has 17 residues. Germline V gene sequence: CDR1 GTSNPN, CDR2 SVGIG (reference sequence). In DNA, the CDR3 is TGTGCCTGGAGTCCCGGGGGGGCAGGCTCCCTCACAGATACGCAGTATTTT. Its translation is CAWSPGGAGSLTDTQYF.

This clone was found a few times. The chain is built from TRBV7-2 and TRBJ1-2; 7 bases are shared with TRBD1. CDR1 and CDR2 from the germline V gene are SGHTA and FQGNSA. Trimming removed 6 bases from V and 4 bases from J; junction bases left unmatched: 8. The CDR3 has 14 amino acids. DNA for the CDR3: TGTGCCAGCAGTAGACAGGGATCCCCCTATGGCTACACCTTC. Encoded protein: CASSRQGSPYGYTF. Based on the CDR3 plus reference TRBV7-2 and TRBJ1-2, the full variable domain is GAGVSQSPSNKVTEKGKDVELRCDPISGHTALYWYRQSLGQGLEFLIYFQGNSAPDKSGLPSDRFSAERTGGSVSTLTIQRTQQEDSAVYLCASSRQGSPYGYTFGSGTRLTVV.

The chain has TRBV27 and TRBJ2-5; a possible D gene is TRBD1 (6 bases). The V gene's germline CDR1 is MNHEY and CDR2 SMNVEV (reference sequence). This CDR3 contains 13 residues. Trimming cost V 5 bases and J 5 bases, with 12 bases left between them. The CDR3 loop reads CASSNTGLETQYF. The CDR3 DNA is TGTGCCAGCAGTAACACAGGGCTGGAGACCCAGTACTTC.

This chain connects TRBV30 to TRBJ1-5; maybe TRBD1 (5 bases). Germline assignment: CDR1 GTSNPN and CDR2 SVGIG (reference sequence). The germline V and J ends were trimmed by 1 base and 0 bases, with 10 bases remaining between them. The CDR3 totals 15 residues. The CDR3 region is CAWSADRYSNQPQHF. CDR3 coding DNA: TGTGCCTGGAGTGCTGACAGATATAGCAATCAGCCCCAGCATTTT.

This clone turned up a few times. V gene TRBV9 combines with J gene TRBJ2-3; no reliable D call. Looked up from germline, CDR1 is SGDLS and CDR2 is YYNGEE. The V and J ends lost 6 bases and 3 bases respectively, with 11 bases between them. This CDR3 contains 13 residues. The CDR3 sequence is CASKPETTDTQYF. The CDR3 nucleotides are TGTGCCAGCAAGCCCGAAACGACAGATACGCAGTATTTT.

This clone was seen a handful of times. V and J are TRBV2 and TRBJ2-3; D may be TRBD2 (6 bases). The CDR3 is 15 amino acids. CDR1 and CDR2 from the germline V gene are SNHLY and FYNNEI. V was shortened by 3 bases and J by 5 bases, with 15 bases between the two germline ends. Here the CDR3 DNA reads TGTGCCAGCAGTGAGTCGCGGGGCAATATAGATACGCAGTATTTT. This codes for CASSESRGNIDTQYF. Looking up the rest from reference TRBV2 and TRBJ2-3 gives the full variable domain: EPEVTQTPSHQVTQMGQEVILRCVPISNHLYFYWYRQILGQKVEFLVSFYNNEISEKSEIFDDQFSVERPDGSNFTLKIRSTKLEDSAMYFCASSESRGNIDTQYFGPGTRLTVL.

This clone was seen a single time. The V and J genes are TRBV10-3 and TRBJ1-5, with D uncertain. V was cut by 3 bases and J by 0 bases, with 3 bases left in between. The CDR3 runs 13 residues. The germline gives CDR1 ENHRY, CDR2 SYGVKD. CDR3 loop: CAISEYSNQPQHF. The CDR3 DNA reads TGTGCCATCAGTGAATATAGCAATCAGCCCCAGCATTTT.

The V call is TRBV6-5, the J call TRBJ2-7; 9 bases map to TRBD1. This CDR3 region has 14 residues. Trimming at V came to 2 bases and at J to 3 bases, leaving 2 bases not matched to a gene. CDR1 and CDR2 (germline): MNHEY, SVGAGI. CDR3 region: CASSYRDRVYEQYF. DNA for the CDR3: TGTGCCAGCAGTTACAGGGACAGGGTCTACGAGCAGTACTTC.